This T cell receptor (beta chain) came from a study of cytomegalovirus exposure and HLA in healthy donors. General study points: About 180 TCR beta chains were listed as cytomegalovirus-associated.

This table comes from immunoSEQ multiplex PCR, and its TCRdb copy is limited to in-frame clones, with some not included. Here the sample spans under 140,000 clones, approximately 89% being singletons. Germline-derived CDR1 and CDR2 are SEHNR and FQNEAQ (reference sequence). The CDR3 is 15 residues long. V lost 3 bases to trimming and J lost 2 bases, with 14 bases between them. In regard to this clone: The antigen remains undetermined.

The clonotype originates from a woman in her late teens or twenties in good health and CMV-seronegative. The chain employs TRBV7-9 and TRBJ2-7; D possibly corresponds to TRBD1 (6 bases). The source material was PBMCs. The CDR3 coding sequence is TGTGCCAGCAGCTTTGGACAGATAAGTCCCTACGAGCAGTACTTC. Protein product: CASSFGQISPYEQYF.